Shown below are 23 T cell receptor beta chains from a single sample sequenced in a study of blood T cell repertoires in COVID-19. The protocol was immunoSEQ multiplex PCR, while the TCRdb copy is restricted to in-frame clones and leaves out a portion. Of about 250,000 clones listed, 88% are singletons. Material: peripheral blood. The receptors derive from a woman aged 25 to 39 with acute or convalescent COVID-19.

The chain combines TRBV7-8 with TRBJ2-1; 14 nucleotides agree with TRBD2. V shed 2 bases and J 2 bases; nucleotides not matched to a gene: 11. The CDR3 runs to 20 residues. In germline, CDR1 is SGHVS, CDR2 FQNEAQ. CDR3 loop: CASSLRHTGTSGSTYNEQFF. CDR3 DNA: TGTGCCAGCAGCTTAAGACATACCGGGACTAGCGGGAGTACCTACAATGAGCAGTTCTTC.

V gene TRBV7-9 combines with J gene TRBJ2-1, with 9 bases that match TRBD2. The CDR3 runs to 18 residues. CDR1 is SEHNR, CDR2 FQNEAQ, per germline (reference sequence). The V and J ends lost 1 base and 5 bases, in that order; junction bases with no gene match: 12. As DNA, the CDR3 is TGTGCCAGCAGCTTAGGTTTCCGCGGGAGGGCCGGGGACAATGAGCAGTTCTTC. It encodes CASSLGFRGRAGDNEQFF.

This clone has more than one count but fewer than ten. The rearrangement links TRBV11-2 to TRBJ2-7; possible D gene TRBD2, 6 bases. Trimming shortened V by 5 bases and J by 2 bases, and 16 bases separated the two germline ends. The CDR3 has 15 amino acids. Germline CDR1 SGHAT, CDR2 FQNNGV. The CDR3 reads CASSPSGREAYEQYF. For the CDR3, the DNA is TGTGCCAGCAGCCCCTCGGGCAGGGAGGCCTACGAGCAGTACTTC. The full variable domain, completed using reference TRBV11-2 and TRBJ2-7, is EAGVAQSPRYKIIEKRQSVAFWCNPISGHATLYWYQQILGQGPKLLIQFQNNGVVDDSQLPKDRFSAERLKGVDSTLKIQPAKLEDSAVYLCASSPSGREAYEQYFGPGTRLTVT.

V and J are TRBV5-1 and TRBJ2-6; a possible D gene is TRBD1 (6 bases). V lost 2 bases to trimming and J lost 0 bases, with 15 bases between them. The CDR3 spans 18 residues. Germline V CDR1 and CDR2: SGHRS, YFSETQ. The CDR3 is CASSFAGTSISGANVLTF. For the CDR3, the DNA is TGCGCCAGCAGCTTCGCTGGGACATCGATCTCTGGGGCCAACGTCCTGACTTTC.

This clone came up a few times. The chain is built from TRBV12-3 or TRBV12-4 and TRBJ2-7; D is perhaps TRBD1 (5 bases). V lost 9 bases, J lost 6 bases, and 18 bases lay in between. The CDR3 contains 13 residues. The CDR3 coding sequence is TGTGCCAGTACCAGGAGCAGGGTAGGCGAGCAGTACTTC. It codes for CASTRSRVGEQYF.

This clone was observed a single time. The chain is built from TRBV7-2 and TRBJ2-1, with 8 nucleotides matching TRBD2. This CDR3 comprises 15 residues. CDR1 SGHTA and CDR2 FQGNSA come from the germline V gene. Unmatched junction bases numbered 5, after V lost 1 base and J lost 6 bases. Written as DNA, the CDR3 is TGTGCCAGCAGCTTAGAAGCGGGAGAGGGCAATGAGCAGTTCTTC. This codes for CASSLEAGEGNEQFF.

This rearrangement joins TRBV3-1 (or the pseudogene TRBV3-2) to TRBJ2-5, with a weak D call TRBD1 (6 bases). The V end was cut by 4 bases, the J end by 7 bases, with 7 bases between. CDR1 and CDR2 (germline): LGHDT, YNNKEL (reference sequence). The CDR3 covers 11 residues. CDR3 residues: CASSLGGTQYF. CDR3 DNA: TGTGCCAGCAGCCTAGGGGGGACCCAGTACTTC.

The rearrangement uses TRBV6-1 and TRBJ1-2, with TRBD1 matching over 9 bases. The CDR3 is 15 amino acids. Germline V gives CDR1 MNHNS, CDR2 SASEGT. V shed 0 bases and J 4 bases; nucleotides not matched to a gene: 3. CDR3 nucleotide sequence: TGTGCCAGCAGTGAAGCGGGACAGGGCTTCTATGGCTACACCTTC. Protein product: CASSEAGQGFYGYTF.

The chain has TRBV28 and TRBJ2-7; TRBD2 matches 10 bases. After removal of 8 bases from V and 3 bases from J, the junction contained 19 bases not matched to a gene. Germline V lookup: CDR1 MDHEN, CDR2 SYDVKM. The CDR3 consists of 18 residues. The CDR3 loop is CASRDESWTSGAYYEQYF. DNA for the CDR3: TGTGCCAGCCGAGACGAGAGCTGGACTAGCGGAGCCTACTACGAGCAGTACTTC.

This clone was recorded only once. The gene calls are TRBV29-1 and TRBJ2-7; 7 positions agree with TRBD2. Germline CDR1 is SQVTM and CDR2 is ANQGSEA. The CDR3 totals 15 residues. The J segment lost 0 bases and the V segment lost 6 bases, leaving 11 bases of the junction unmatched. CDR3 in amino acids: CSVYTSEHSSYEQYF. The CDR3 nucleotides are TGCAGCGTCTACACTAGCGAGCATTCCTCCTACGAGCAGTACTTC.

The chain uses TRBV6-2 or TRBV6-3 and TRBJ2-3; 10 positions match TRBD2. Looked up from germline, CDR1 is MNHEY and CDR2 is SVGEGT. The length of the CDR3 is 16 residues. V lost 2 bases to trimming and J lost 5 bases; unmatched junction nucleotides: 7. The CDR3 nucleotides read TGTGCCAGCAGTTACGGCCAATGGACTAGCGGAGATACGCAGTATTTT. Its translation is CASSYGQWTSGDTQYF.

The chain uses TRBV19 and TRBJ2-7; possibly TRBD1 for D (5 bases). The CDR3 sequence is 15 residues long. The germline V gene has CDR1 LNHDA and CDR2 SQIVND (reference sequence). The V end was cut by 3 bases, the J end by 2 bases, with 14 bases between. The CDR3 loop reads CASSMTAHTPYEQYF. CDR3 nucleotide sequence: TGTGCCAGTAGTATGACAGCTCATACCCCCTACGAGCAGTACTTC.

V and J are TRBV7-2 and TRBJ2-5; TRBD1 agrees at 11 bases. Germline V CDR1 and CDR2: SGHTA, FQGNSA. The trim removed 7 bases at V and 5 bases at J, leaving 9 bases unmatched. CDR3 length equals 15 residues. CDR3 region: CASIRDRGISETQYF. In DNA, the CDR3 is TGTGCCAGCATACGGGACAGGGGGATATCGGAGACCCAGTACTTC. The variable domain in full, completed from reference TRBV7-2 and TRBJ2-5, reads GAGVSQSPSNKVTEKGKDVELRCDPISGHTALYWYRQSLGQGLEFLIYFQGNSAPDKSGLPSDRFSAERTGGSVSTLTIQRTQQEDSAVYLCASIRDRGISETQYFGPGTRLLVL.

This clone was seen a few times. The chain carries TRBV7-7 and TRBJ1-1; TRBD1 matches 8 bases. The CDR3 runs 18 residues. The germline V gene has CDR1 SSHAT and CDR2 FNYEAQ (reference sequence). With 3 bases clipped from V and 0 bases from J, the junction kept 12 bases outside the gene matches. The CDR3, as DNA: TGTGCCAGCAGCTTGTCGGGAGGACAGGGAGTCCTGAACACTGAAGCTTTCTTT. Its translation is CASSLSGGQGVLNTEAFF.

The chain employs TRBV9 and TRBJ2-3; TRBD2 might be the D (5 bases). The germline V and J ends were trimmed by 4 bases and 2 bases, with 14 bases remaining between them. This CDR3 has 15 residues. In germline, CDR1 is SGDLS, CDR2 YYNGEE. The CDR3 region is CASSPRTGNTDTQYF. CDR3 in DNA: TGTGCCAGCAGCCCCAGGACGGGGAACACAGATACGCAGTATTTT.

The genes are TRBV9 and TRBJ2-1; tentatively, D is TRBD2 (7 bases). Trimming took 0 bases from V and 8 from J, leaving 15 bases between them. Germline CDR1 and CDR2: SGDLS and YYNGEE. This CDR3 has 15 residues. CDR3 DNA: TGTGCCAGCAGCGTAGGCGGGGGCCGCAGGTATGAGCAGTTCTTC. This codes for CASSVGGGRRYEQFF.

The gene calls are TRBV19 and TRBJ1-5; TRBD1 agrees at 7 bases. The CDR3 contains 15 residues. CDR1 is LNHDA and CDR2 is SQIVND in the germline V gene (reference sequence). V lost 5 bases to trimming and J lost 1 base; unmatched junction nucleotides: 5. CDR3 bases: TGTGCCAGTAGTTCGACAGGGATAAGCAATCAGCCCCAGCATTTT. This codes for CASSSTGISNQPQHF.

The CDR3 sequence: CAISDLTASGRGRTDTQYF. DNA of the CDR3: TGTGCCATCAGTGATCTTACGGCTAGCGGGAGGGGAAGGACAGATACGCAGTATTTT. This chain joins TRBV10-3 and TRBJ2-3; 12 nucleotides align to TRBD2. V lost 3 bases, J lost 3 bases, and 13 bases stayed unmatched. Looked up from germline, CDR1 is ENHRY and CDR2 is SYGVKD. The CDR3 sequence is 19 residues long.

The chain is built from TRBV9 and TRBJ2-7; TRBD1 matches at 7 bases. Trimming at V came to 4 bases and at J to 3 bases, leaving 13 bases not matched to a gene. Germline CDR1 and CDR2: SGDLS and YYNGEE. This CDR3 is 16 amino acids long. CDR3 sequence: CASSLGVGDSYYEQYF. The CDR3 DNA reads TGTGCCAGCAGCTTAGGGGTGGGGGACAGCTACTACGAGCAGTACTTC.

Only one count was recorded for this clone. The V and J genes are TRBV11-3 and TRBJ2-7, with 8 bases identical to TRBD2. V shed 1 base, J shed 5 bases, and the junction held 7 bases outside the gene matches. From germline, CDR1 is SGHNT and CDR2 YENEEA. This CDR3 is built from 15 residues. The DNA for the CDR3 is TGTGCCAGCAGCTTAGGTGGCGGGGGGCACCACGAGCAGTACTTC. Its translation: CASSLGGGGHHEQYF.

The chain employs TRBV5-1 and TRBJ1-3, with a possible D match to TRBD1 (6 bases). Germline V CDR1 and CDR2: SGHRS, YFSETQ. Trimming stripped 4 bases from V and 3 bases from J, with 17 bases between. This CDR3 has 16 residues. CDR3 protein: CASSLSGQLDGNTIYF. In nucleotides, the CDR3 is TGCGCCAGCAGCCTGTCCGGACAGCTAGATGGAAACACCATATATTTT.

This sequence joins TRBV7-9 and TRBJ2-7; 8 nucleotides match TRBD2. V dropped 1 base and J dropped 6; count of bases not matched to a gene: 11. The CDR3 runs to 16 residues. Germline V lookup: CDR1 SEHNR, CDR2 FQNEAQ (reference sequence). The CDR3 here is CASSLEESGSLREQYF. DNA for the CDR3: TGTGCCAGCAGCTTAGAGGAAAGCGGGAGCTTACGCGAGCAGTACTTC.

CDR3 loop: CASSSSGISYNEQFF. Written as DNA, the CDR3 is TGTGCCAGCAGCTCAAGCGGGATCTCCTACAATGAGCAGTTCTTC. The chain joins TRBV5-8 to TRBJ2-1; 7 bases align to TRBD2. CDR1 and CDR2 from the germline V gene are SGHTS and YDEGEE. The CDR3 runs to 15 residues. V lost 3 bases to trimming and J lost 0 bases; unmatched junction nucleotides: 3.